Below, 12 T cell receptor beta chains from the same sample are listed, as sequenced in a study of molecular identifiers for immune sequencing clone quantification. Via MiXCR, TCRdb re-called the PCR reads, giving one row per CDR3 protein. Of around 300,000 distinct CDR3 sequences in the sample, about 22% were seen once. Sequenced input: naive CD8+ T cells from blood, with Jurkat cell RNA spiked in. Subset defined: FACS-sorted CD8+CD4-CCR7+CD45RA+ naive T cells. These receptors came from a human donor in good health. Some libraries in this study had Jurkat cell RNA spiked in.

The V call is TRBV13, the J call TRBJ1-1; the D is unclear. Trimming took 6 bases from V and 5 from J, leaving 10 bases between them. Looked up from germline, CDR1 is PRHDT and CDR2 is FYEKMQ (reference sequence). This CDR3 has 12 amino acids. The CDR3 bases are TGTGCCAGCAGTCCTGCGAGGACTGAAGCTTTCTTT. It encodes CASSPARTEAFF. The full variable domain, in which reference TRBV13 and TRBJ1-1 provide the parts outside the CDR3, is AAGVIQSPRHLIKEKRETATLKCYPIPRHDTVYWYQQGPGQDPQFLISFYEKMQSDKGSIPDRFSAQQFSDYHSELNMSSLELGDSALYFCASSPARTEAFFGQGTRLTVV.

This clonotype has at least ten counts. This chain joins TRBV6-5 and TRBJ1-5, with 7 bases lining up with TRBD1. The junction had 3 bases not matched to a gene; V was cut back by 2 bases and J by 2 bases. The CDR3 extends over 15 amino acids. The germline CDR1 and CDR2 sequences are MNHEY and SVGAGI. CDR3 bases: TGTGCCAGCAGTTACGGTACAGGGGGCAATCAGCCCCAGCATTTT. It specifies CASSYGTGGNQPQHF.

Of note for this clonotype: This may be a read error, as it is one base from a much larger clone. The CDR3, as DNA: TGTGCCAGCAGCAGCGGGACTTCTGGAACCACCATATATTTT. As protein: CASSSGTSGTTIYF. This chain links TRBV7-9 with TRBJ1-3; D may be TRBD1 (5 bases). Germline values: CDR1 SEHNR, CDR2 FQNEAQ (reference sequence). The CDR3 consists of 14 residues.

This clonotype was observed a few times. CDR3: CASSPRVGGLTDTQYF. The CDR3 bases are TGTGCCAGCAGCCCCCGAGTAGGGGGTCTCACAGATACGCAGTATTTT. This chain connects TRBV7-2 to TRBJ2-3; D perhaps matches TRBD1 (6 bases). CDR1 and CDR2 from the germline V gene are SGHTA and FQGNSA. Trimming left V 5 bases short and J 2 bases short, with 17 bases between. This CDR3 has 16 residues.

Details on this clonotype: This may stem from a read error, because a much larger clone lies one nucleotide away. The V and J genes are TRBV28 and TRBJ1-5; the match to TRBD1 covers 11 bases. CDR1 is MDHEN, CDR2 SYDVKM, per germline. Trimming removed 7 bases from V and 4 bases from J; junction bases left unmatched: 3. The CDR3 extends over 14 amino acids. This CDR3 is CASIGTGGNQPQHF. CDR3 nucleotides: TGTGCCAGCATTGGGACAGGGGGGAATCAGCCCCAGCATTTT. Filled out from reference TRBV28 and TRBJ1-5, the complete variable domain reads DVKVTQSSRYLVKRTGEKVFLECVQDMDHENMFWYRQDPGLGLRLIYFSYDVKMKEKGDIPEGYSVSREKKERFSLILESASTNQTSMYLCASIGTGGNQPQHFGDGTRLSIL.

This clonotype was observed a handful of times. A read error may produce the germline difference seen at one junction end. The V call is TRBV7-9, the J call TRBJ1-1; D is ambiguous. The CDR3 is made up of 13 amino acids. Looked up from germline, CDR1 is SEHNR and CDR2 is FQNEAQ (reference sequence). The CDR3 bases are TGTTCCAGCAGCCATCCCTCAAAAACTGAAGCTTTCTTT. Its protein product is CSSSHPSKTEAFF.

This clonotype was found a few times. The J gene is TRBJ1-5, the V gene TRBV13, with D perhaps matching TRBD1 (5 bases). Trimming shortened V by 2 bases and J by 6 bases, and 26 bases separated the two germline ends. The germline V gene has CDR1 PRHDT and CDR2 FYEKMQ (reference sequence). The length of the CDR3 is 19 residues. CDR3 protein: CASSLIQGAYGRWGQPQHF. For the CDR3, the DNA is TGTGCCAGCAGCTTAATCCAGGGAGCCTATGGCCGCTGGGGTCAGCCCCAGCATTTT. The entire variable domain, with the rest obtained from reference TRBV13 and TRBJ1-5, is as follows: AAGVIQSPRHLIKEKRETATLKCYPIPRHDTVYWYQQGPGQDPQFLISFYEKMQSDKGSIPDRFSAQQFSDYHSELNMSSLELGDSALYFCASSLIQGAYGRWGQPQHFGDGTRLSIL.

As concerns this clonotype: Because the CDR3 is missing its conserved closing phenylalanine or tryptophan, this is likely a read error. J is TRBJ2-1 and V is TRBV4-3; D may be TRBD2 (6 bases). CDR3 length equals 14 residues. V lost 4 bases to trimming and J lost 6 bases, with 13 bases between them. Germline-derived CDR1 and CDR2 are LGHNA and YSLEER. The CDR3 nucleotides read TGCGCCAGCAGCCGGGGACTGTTTATCAATGAGCAGTTCTCC. It encodes CASSRGLFINEQFS.

This clonotype was counted at least ten times. This sequence joins TRBV7-9 and TRBJ1-5; D not resolved. Trimming left V 5 bases short and J 7 bases short, with 18 bases between. The CDR3 length is 15 residues. The germline gives CDR1 SEHNR, CDR2 FQNEAQ (reference sequence). The CDR3 protein is CASSPEGGSGQPQHF. CDR3 in DNA: TGTGCCAGCAGCCCCGAGGGAGGGTCTGGACAGCCCCAGCATTTT.

As concerns this clonotype: No conserved phenylalanine or tryptophan is present at the end of the CDR3, so a read error is the likely explanation. This rearrangement joins TRBV19 to TRBJ2-3; 9 bases agree with TRBD2. The CDR3 consists of 16 residues. V shed 1 base, J shed 5 bases, and the junction held 7 bases outside the gene matches. Germline lookup yields CDR1 LNHDA and CDR2 SQIVND (reference sequence). The CDR3 is CASSIVASGDEDTQYL. The CDR3 region has the DNA TGTGCCAGTAGTATAGTGGCTAGCGGGGATGAAGATACGCAGTATCTT.

In its sample, this clonotype was seen a few times. The chain has TRBV6-1 and TRBJ2-7; D not resolved. CDR3 size: 15 residues. V was shortened by 3 bases and J by 4 bases, with 16 bases between the two germline ends. CDR1 MNHNS and CDR2 SASEGT come from the germline V gene. CDR3 nucleotides: TGTGCCAGCAGTGAGGACGACACCCCCAGGTACGAGCAGTACTTC. Amino acid sequence: CASSEDDTPRYEQYF.

This clonotype was seen a handful of times. The genes are TRBV27 and TRBJ2-7, with D hard to call. CDR3 length equals 11 residues. V gave up 3 bases and J gave up 7 bases, with 7 bases separating them. Germline V gene sequence: CDR1 MNHEY, CDR2 SMNVEV (reference sequence). The CDR3 sequence: CASSFMAEQYF. The CDR3 nucleotides are TGTGCCAGCAGTTTTATGGCTGAGCAGTACTTC.